A single sample is the source of the 26 T cell receptor beta chains below, sequenced in a study of cytomegalovirus exposure and HLA in healthy donors. The PCR had 60 Vbeta and 13 Jbeta primers. Repertoires were generated with immunoSEQ multiplex PCR, while TCRdb's copy carries only in-frame clones and drops some. Counted here are more than 150,000 clones, roughly 80% occurring once; the ten biggest clones make up over 5.5%. Sample: PBMCs. The origin of the receptors is a man between 40 and 49 years old in good health and CMV-seropositive.

The CDR3 region has the DNA TGTGCCAGCAGCTTTGACAGGGCTGATTCACCCCTCCACTTT. Protein sequence: CASSFDRADSPLHF. The chain has TRBV5-4 and TRBJ1-6, with 7 bases fitting TRBD1. This CDR3 spans 14 amino acids. The V gene's germline CDR1 is SGHNT and CDR2 YYREEE (reference sequence). V gave up 2 bases and J gave up 8 bases; unmatched junction bases: 4. Variable domain in full (rest from reference TRBV5-4 and TRBJ1-6): ETGVTQSPTHLIKTRGQQVTLRCSSQSGHNTVSWYQQALGQGPQFIFQYYREEENGRGNFPPRFSGLQFPNYSSELNVNALELDDSALYLCASSFDRADSPLHFGNGTRLTVT.

As concerns this clone: One end of the junction does not line up with germline, which may come from a read error. This chain connects TRBV7-7 to TRBJ2-1, with D unresolved. CDR3 length equals 13 residues. Germline CDR1 SSHAT, CDR2 FNYEAQ (reference sequence). DNA of the CDR3: TGTGCTAGCAGCCCTCGTTCGGACAATGAGCAGTTCTTC. Its protein is CASSPRSDNEQFF.

This sequence joins TRBV10-3 and TRBJ2-4; a possible D gene is TRBD2 (6 bases). The CDR3 is 14 amino acids. V lost 4 bases and J lost 6, with 13 bases in between. Germline lookup yields CDR1 ENHRY and CDR2 SYGVKD. CDR3 nucleotide sequence: TGTGCCATCAGTGTCGCGGGGCAGGGAAACATTCAGTACTTC. This sequence encodes CAISVAGQGNIQYF.

The table lists this clone with a count of one. This chain joins TRBV29-1 and TRBJ1-4, with TRBD1 identical over 7 bases. After removal of 4 bases from V and 8 bases from J, the junction contained 7 bases not matched to a gene. Per germline, CDR1 SQVTM and CDR2 ANQGSEA. The CDR3 extends over 13 amino acids. Here the CDR3 DNA reads TGCAGCGTTGTCGAGGGGGCAAAAGAAAAACTGTTTTTT. It specifies CSVVEGAKEKLFF.

The V gene is TRBV5-1, the J gene TRBJ1-6; a possible D gene is TRBD1 (5 bases). CDR3 length: 15 residues. Trimming took off 0 bases at V and 5 bases at J, with 9 bases between the two ends. Germline-derived CDR1 and CDR2 are SGHRS and YFSETQ. In nucleotides, the CDR3 is TGCGCCAGCAGCTTGGGCGGACAAAATAATTCACCCCTCCACTTT. Translation gives CASSLGGQNNSPLHF.

The chain is built from TRBV6-5 and TRBJ2-7; D uncertain. Germline V CDR1 and CDR2: MNHEY, SVGAGI. V was clipped by 0 bases and J by 0 bases, with 12 bases between them. This CDR3 is 16 amino acids long. The CDR3 DNA reads TGTGCCAGCAGTTACTCGAGAATTGCCCTCTCCTACGAGCAGTACTTC. Protein: CASSYSRIALSYEQYF.

J is TRBJ1-5 and V is TRBV6-5; no firm D call. Germline V CDR1 and CDR2: MNHEY, SVGAGI. V lost 0 bases and J 1 base, leaving 7 bases between the germline ends. The CDR3 sequence is 15 residues long. This CDR3 is CASSYSGESNQPQHF. In DNA, the CDR3 is TGTGCCAGCAGTTACTCAGGAGAGAGCAATCAGCCCCAGCATTTT.

V gene TRBV7-9 combines with J gene TRBJ1-3; a weak D match, TRBD1 (5 bases). Trimming left V 2 bases short and J 4 bases short, with 9 bases between. The germline gives CDR1 SEHNR, CDR2 FQNEAQ (reference sequence). The length of the CDR3 is 14 residues. The CDR3 protein is CASSLSRAGNTIYF. The CDR3 DNA follows: TGTGCCAGCAGCTTAAGCAGGGCGGGAAACACCATATATTTT.

The chain couples TRBV28 to TRBJ2-2; 16 bases align to TRBD2. The CDR3 sequence is 17 residues long. Germline V gene data show CDR1 as MDHEN and CDR2 as SYDVKM. The trim removed 6 bases at V and 2 bases at J, leaving 3 bases unmatched. The CDR3 sequence: CASRGTSGGENTGELFF. The CDR3 DNA follows: TGTGCCAGCAGGGGGACTAGCGGGGGGGAAAACACCGGGGAGCTGTTTTTT. Filled out from reference TRBV28 and TRBJ2-2, the complete variable domain reads DVKVTQSSRYLVKRTGEKVFLECVQDMDHENMFWYRQDPGLGLRLIYFSYDVKMKEKGDIPEGYSVSREKKERFSLILESASTNQTSMYLCASRGTSGGENTGELFFGEGSRLTVL.

The chain carries TRBV9 and TRBJ2-1; a possible D gene is TRBD1 (5 bases). Per germline, CDR1 SGDLS and CDR2 YYNGEE. Trimming shortened V by 0 bases and J by 3 bases, and 13 bases separated the two germline ends. The CDR3 is made up of 16 amino acids. The CDR3 nucleotides read TGTGCCAGCAGCGTAGGGGGCTCAGAGATCTACAATGAGCAGTTCTTC. Translated, it gives CASSVGGSEIYNEQFF.

The chain links TRBV6-1 to TRBJ1-2; a weak D match, TRBD1 (5 bases). V lost 7 bases, J lost 1 base, and 13 bases lay in between. CDR1 and CDR2 from the germline V gene are MNHNS and SASEGT. The CDR3 is made up of 14 amino acids. In DNA form, the CDR3 reads TGTGCCAGCAAGAAAGGGGAGGGTAACTATGGCTACACCTTC. Translating it yields CASKKGEGNYGYTF.

The CDR3 loop is CASSESRGVEQYF. The CDR3 region has the DNA TGTGCCAGCAGTGAATCTAGGGGCGTTGAGCAGTACTTC. The genes are TRBV2 and TRBJ2-7, with a tentative D call TRBD1 (5 bases). The V end was cut by 2 bases, the J end by 7 bases, with 12 bases between. The CDR3 loop spans 13 amino acids. Germline-derived CDR1 and CDR2 are SNHLY and FYNNEI.

The CDR3 sequence is CASSRRRTGADTQYF. CDR3 coding DNA: TGTGCCAGCAGCAGACGGAGGACAGGGGCAGATACGCAGTATTTT. The chain combines TRBV7-9 with TRBJ2-3; 9 nucleotides agree with TRBD1. J was trimmed by 4 bases and V by 5 bases; bases with no gene match: 7. The CDR3 is made up of 15 amino acids. From germline, CDR1 is SEHNR and CDR2 FQNEAQ (reference sequence).

The chain employs TRBV5-1 and TRBJ2-5; D ambiguous. This CDR3 has 14 amino acids. From germline, CDR1 is SGHRS and CDR2 YFSETQ. Trimming removed 2 bases from V and 2 bases from J, with 10 bases in between. CDR3 nucleotides: TGCGCCAGCAGCTTCCAGAGCGTACAAGAGACCCAGTACTTC. It yields the protein CASSFQSVQETQYF.

The V gene is TRBV5-6, the J gene TRBJ1-5; possibly TRBD1 for D (6 bases). The CDR3 length is 15 residues. The V and J ends lost 1 base and 3 bases respectively, with 11 bases between them. Germline V CDR1 and CDR2: SGHDT, YYEEEE. Written as DNA, the CDR3 is TGTGCCAGCAGCTTGCTGCGACAGGTCAATCAGCCCCAGCATTTT. It encodes CASSLLRQVNQPQHF.

The chain uses TRBV4-2 and TRBJ1-6; D may be TRBD1 (6 bases). Germline values: CDR1 LGHNA, CDR2 YNFKEQ. Trimming left V 0 bases short and J 9 bases short, with 18 bases between. This CDR3 has 17 amino acids. The DNA for the CDR3 is TGTGCCAGCAGCCAAGATCGGGGGGCAGGGGATAGTTCACCCCTCCACTTT. This sequence encodes CASSQDRGAGDSSPLHF.

This chain joins TRBV28 and TRBJ1-2, with 9 positions matching TRBD1. V was pared by 11 bases and J by 8 bases, with 6 bases of the junction left unmatched. Germline CDR1 reads MDHEN; CDR2 reads SYDVKM. This CDR3 contains 11 residues. CDR3 sequence reads: CAEGTGRGYTF. The CDR3 DNA is TGTGCCGAAGGGACAGGGCGCGGCTACACCTTC.

Only one count was recorded for this clone. This sequence joins TRBV9 and TRBJ2-3, with D tentatively TRBD2 (7 bases). V lost 4 bases to trimming and J lost 2 bases, with 17 bases between them. The CDR3 consists of 16 residues. Germline V gives CDR1 SGDLS, CDR2 YYNGEE. CDR3 sequence reads: CASSPRTGGSTDTQYF. For the CDR3, the DNA is TGTGCCAGCAGCCCCCGTACGGGGGGCTCCACAGATACGCAGTATTTT.

The rearrangement joins TRBV7-3 to TRBJ2-4, with 7 bases identical to TRBD2. Trimming removed 4 bases from V and 1 base from J; junction bases left unmatched: 1. This CDR3 region has 14 residues. The germline CDR1 and CDR2 sequences are SGHTA and FQGTGA. DNA of the CDR3: TGTGCCAGCAGCTGGGGGGGGGCCAAAAACATTCAGTACTTC. It is translated as CASSWGGAKNIQYF.

The rearrangement joins TRBV5-1 to TRBJ2-4, with D unresolved. Trimming stripped 9 bases from V and 1 base from J, with 8 bases between. Germline CDR1 and CDR2: SGHRS and YFSETQ. The CDR3 is 12 amino acids. The CDR3 DNA sequence: TGCGCCACCCCTAGGGCCAAAAACATTCAGTACTTC. This codes for CATPRAKNIQYF.

The V and J genes are TRBV5-6 and TRBJ2-7, with a possible D match to TRBD1 (6 bases). The CDR3 runs 14 residues. CDR1 and CDR2 (germline): SGHDT, YYEEEE. Trimming left V 3 bases short and J 7 bases short, with 17 bases between. CDR3 loop: CASSSGQPGWEQYF. DNA of the CDR3: TGTGCCAGCAGCTCCGGACAGCCAGGTTGGGAGCAGTACTTC.

V usage is TRBV2 and J usage is TRBJ2-3; 7 nucleotides agree with TRBD1. The CDR3 has 15 amino acids. J lost 5 bases, V lost 2 bases, and 7 bases had no gene match. CDR1 is SNHLY, CDR2 FYNNEI, per germline. The CDR3: CASSEYIRGKDTQYF. The DNA for the CDR3 is TGTGCCAGCAGTGAATATATCAGGGGGAAAGATACGCAGTATTTT.

The CDR3 spells CASSPGDRRLQFF. Written as DNA, the CDR3 is TGTGCCAGCAGTCCAGGAGACAGGCGGTTGCAGTTCTTC. The rearrangement links TRBV28 to TRBJ2-1; TRBD1 is a possible D gene (6 bases). V was trimmed by 5 bases and J by 12 bases, leaving 17 bases between them. The germline CDR1 and CDR2 sequences are MDHEN and SYDVKM. CDR3 length: 13 amino acids. The whole variable domain, filled in from reference TRBV28 and TRBJ2-1, reads DVKVTQSSRYLVKRTGEKVFLECVQDMDHENMFWYRQDPGLGLRLIYFSYDVKMKEKGDIPEGYSVSREKKERFSLILESASTNQTSMYLCASSPGDRRLQFFGPGTRLTVL.

V is TRBV6-5 and J is TRBJ2-7; 11 positions match TRBD1. The germline CDR1 and CDR2 sequences are MNHEY and SVGAGI. The CDR3 length is 15 residues. V trimming: 6 bases; J trimming: 4 bases; junction bases outside the gene matches: 8. The DNA of the CDR3 is TGTGCCAGCAGCCCCCCCGGGACAGGGGGGTACGAGCAGTACTTC. Translating gives CASSPPGTGGYEQYF.

The chain combines TRBV4-3 with TRBJ2-7, with 7 bases matching TRBD2. J gave up 0 bases and V 9 bases, and 5 bases lay outside the gene matches. This CDR3 has 13 amino acids. Germline V gene sequence: CDR1 LGHNA, CDR2 YSLEER. The DNA for the CDR3 is TGCGCCAGTTCGGGAGGTCTCTCCTACGAGCAGTACTTC. It specifies CASSGGLSYEQYF.

In this sample, this clone turned up a few times. DNA of the CDR3: TGTGCCAGCAGCAGAGGGACAGAGCAAGCTTTCTTT. This encodes CASSRGTEQAFF. The V and J genes are TRBV2 and TRBJ1-1; 7 nucleotides align to TRBD1. Germline CDR1 is SNHLY and CDR2 is FYNNEI. The CDR3 has 12 amino acids. V lost 6 bases and J lost 9; bases outside the gene matches: 7.